The 28 T cell receptor beta chains presented below share a single source sample, sequenced in a study of blood T cells in healthy people across ages. A second roughly 7 to 11 cycle PCR used barcoded and J-beta primers. TCRdb called the 5' RACE reads again in MiXCR, with one record for every CDR3 protein. The table lists over 1,200,000 distinct CDR3 sequences, roughly 59% of them singletons, with 6.5% to 8.5% in the top ten. Input material: blood. The receptors here all came from a man aged 18 to 35 in good health.

The genes are TRBV9 and TRBJ1-1; D uncertain. The V end was cut by 4 bases, the J end by 6 bases, with 13 bases between. The CDR3 totals 13 residues. CDR1 is SGDLS, CDR2 YYNGEE, per germline. This chain's CDR3 is CASSPRSNAEAFF. The CDR3 DNA sequence: TGTGCCAGCAGCCCGCGATCTAACGCTGAAGCTTTCTTT.

J is TRBJ1-2 and V is TRBV6-5, with 10 positions matching TRBD1. The CDR3 runs 14 residues. CDR1 is MNHEY and CDR2 is SVGAGI in the germline V gene. V shed 5 bases and J 7 bases; nucleotides not matched to a gene: 7. The CDR3 DNA reads TGTGCCAGCAGTCAGACAGGGGGCGCGTTTGGCTACACCTTC. It encodes CASSQTGGAFGYTF.

This sequence joins TRBV6-2 or TRBV6-3 and TRBJ2-7; 8 bases are a match to TRBD1. This CDR3 region has 17 residues. Per the germline V gene, CDR1 is MNHEY and CDR2 is SVGEGT. The J segment lost 0 bases and the V segment lost 0 bases, leaving 7 bases of the junction unmatched. As DNA, the CDR3 is TGTGCCAGCAGTTACTCCAGGGACAGGTCTGGCTCCTACGAGCAGTACTTC. It specifies CASSYSRDRSGSYEQYF.

This clonotype was observed a handful of times. J is TRBJ2-5 and V is TRBV14, with TRBD1 matching 12 bases. The DNA end is a closer match to TRBJ2-7, so the J assignment may be wrong. The CDR3 covers 15 residues. Germline V gene lookup returns CDR1 SGHDN and CDR2 FVKESK. The CDR3 bases are TGTGCCAGCAGCCATTGGGACAGGGGGCCAGACGAGCAGTACTTC. The encoded protein is CASSHWDRGPDEQYF.

The chain joins TRBV28 to TRBJ2-7; TRBD2 might be the D (6 bases). The J call is uncertain, as TRBJ2-5 better fits the DNA end. The germline gives CDR1 MDHEN, CDR2 SYDVKM. The CDR3 extends over 13 amino acids. CDR3 residues: CASLTGTGETQYF. As DNA, the CDR3 is TGTGCCAGCTTGACCGGGACTGGGGAGACCCAGTACTTC.

This rearrangement joins TRBV12-3 or TRBV12-4 to TRBJ1-4; 8 bases line up with TRBD1. This CDR3 is built from 13 residues. J was trimmed by 8 bases and V by 4 bases; bases with no gene match: 3. The CDR3 DNA reads as TGTGCCAGCAGTTGGACAGGGTGCGAAAAACTGTTTTTT. Amino acid sequence: CASSWTGCEKLFF.

This clonotype has just a few counts. The CDR3 nucleotides are TGTGCCAGCAGCGAGTCGTGGTCAGGGGGCGACGAGCAGTACTTC. It specifies CASSESWSGGDEQYF. The chain links TRBV9 to TRBJ2-7; 8 bases are shared with TRBD1. Germline V gene data show CDR1 as SGDLS and CDR2 as YYNGEE. V lost 3 bases, J lost 5 bases, and 10 bases stayed unmatched. This CDR3 has 15 residues.

CDR3 loop: CASSLGEGDTQETQYF. The CDR3 DNA follows: TGCGCCAGCAGCTTGGGCGAGGGGGACACTCAAGAGACCCAGTACTTC. The rearrangement joins TRBV5-1 to TRBJ2-5; a weak D match, TRBD1 (6 bases). V gave up 0 bases and J gave up 2 bases, with 14 bases separating them. Germline V gene lookup returns CDR1 SGHRS and CDR2 YFSETQ. There are 16 residues in the CDR3. The full variable domain, its missing parts supplied by reference TRBV5-1 and TRBJ2-5, is KAGVTQTPRYLIKTRGQQVTLSCSPISGHRSVSWYQQTPGQGLQFLFEYFSETQRNKGNFPGRFSGRQFSNSRSEMNVSTLELGDSALYLCASSLGEGDTQETQYFGPGTRLLVL.

This clonotype was found once. The rearrangement uses TRBV11-2 and TRBJ2-7; D is possibly TRBD2 (5 bases). Trimming took off 4 bases at V and 4 bases at J, with 20 bases between the two ends. CDR1 is SGHAT and CDR2 is FQNNGV in the germline V gene. The CDR3 sequence is 16 residues long. CDR3 region: CASSSLSRVKYYEQYF. CDR3 nucleotide sequence: TGTGCCAGCAGCTCACTTTCGAGGGTTAAATATTACGAGCAGTACTTC.

The chain employs TRBV6-5 and TRBJ2-1, with D maybe TRBD2 (6 bases). Trimming cost V 0 bases and J 9 bases, with 12 bases left between them. Germline V CDR1 and CDR2: MNHEY, SVGAGI. The CDR3 has 14 residues. The DNA of the CDR3 is TGTGCCAGCAGTTACTCGAATGGGGGAGGTGAGCAGTTCTTC. It codes for CASSYSNGGGEQFF.

The chain recombines TRBV25-1 with TRBJ2-4; a possible D gene is TRBD2 (6 bases). The J call may be faulty, since TRBJ2-7 better matches the DNA end. Germline CDR1 is MGHDK and CDR2 is SYGVNS. The CDR3 is 16 amino acids. DNA of the CDR3: TGTGCCAGCAGTGAAAGGGTTAGCGGATCCTCCTACGAGCAGTACTTC. The encoded protein is CASSERVSGSSYEQYF.

The V and J genes are TRBV4-2 and TRBJ1-1; D remains unclear. The CDR3 runs to 17 residues. Germline loops: CDR1 LGHNA, CDR2 YNFKEQ. With 1 base removed from V and 3 bases from J, the gap between germline ends came to 18 bases. CDR3 residues: CASSQAAAEDRDTEAFF. As DNA, the CDR3 is TGTGCCAGCAGCCAAGCAGCCGCGGAGGATCGGGACACTGAAGCTTTCTTT.

This clonotype has just a few counts. The V call is TRBV29-1, the J call TRBJ2-5, with D unresolved. Between the trimmed V and J ends, which lost 1 base and 3 bases, there was a span of 9 bases. This CDR3 region has 13 residues. From germline, CDR1 is SQVTM and CDR2 ANQGSEA. The CDR3 coding sequence is TGCAGCGTTGAAGGGGATAGGGAAGAGACCCAGTACTTC. Its protein product is CSVEGDREETQYF.

The V call is TRBV7-9, the J call TRBJ2-4; D ambiguous. The J call may be wrong; the DNA end is better matched by TRBJ2-5. This CDR3 has 16 amino acids. Looked up from germline, CDR1 is SEHNR and CDR2 is FQNEAQ (reference sequence). CDR3 nucleotides: TGTGCCAGCAGCTTATTCGGACGGACGGAACAAGAGACCCAGTACTTC. As protein: CASSLFGRTEQETQYF.

V gene TRBV29-1 combines with J gene TRBJ1-1; D is undetermined. Germline CDR1 and CDR2: SQVTM and ANQGSEA. CDR3 length: 12 residues. V was pared by 6 bases and J by 4 bases, with 12 bases between. CDR3 amino acids: CSVFWSATEAFF. DNA of the CDR3: TGCAGCGTCTTCTGGTCCGCCACTGAAGCTTTCTTT.

This clonotype came up once. The chain couples TRBV2 to TRBJ1-1; D is undetermined. Germline-derived CDR1 and CDR2 are SNHLY and FYNNEI. V lost 6 bases to trimming and J lost 1 base, with 12 bases between them. The CDR3 is 14 amino acids. CDR3 sequence reads: CASRVTHPNTEAFF. CDR3 in DNA: TGTGCCAGCAGGGTGACACATCCGAACACTGAAGCTTTCTTT.

The chain combines TRBV7-9 with TRBJ1-5, with 9 bases lining up with TRBD1. This CDR3 region has 16 residues. V was clipped by 5 bases and J by 3 bases; unmatched bases: 8. CDR1 is SEHNR and CDR2 is FQNEAQ in the germline V gene (reference sequence). CDR3 loop: CASSPTRTGDNQPQHF. The DNA for the CDR3 is TGTGCCAGCAGCCCCACCCGGACAGGGGACAATCAGCCCCAGCATTTT. The full variable domain, rest sourced from reference TRBV7-9 and TRBJ1-5, is DTGVSQNPRHKITKRGQNVTFRCDPISEHNRLYWYRQTLGQGPEFLTYFQNEAQLEKSRLLSDRFSAERPKGSFSTLEIQRTEQGDSAMYLCASSPTRTGDNQPQHFGDGTRLSIL.

V gene TRBV6-2 or TRBV6-3 combines with J gene TRBJ2-3, with 7 bases lining up with TRBD1. Germline lookup yields CDR1 MNHEY and CDR2 SVGEGT. The CDR3 covers 14 residues. V trimming: 8 bases; J trimming: 4 bases; junction bases outside the gene matches: 9. The CDR3 region is CASGWNRGADTQYF. The CDR3 coding sequence is TGTGCCAGCGGGTGGAACAGGGGCGCAGATACGCAGTATTTT.

J is TRBJ1-4 and V is TRBV9; D unclear. Germline V gene lookup returns CDR1 SGDLS and CDR2 YYNGEE. The CDR3 is made up of 14 amino acids. The V end was cut by 1 base, the J end by 4 bases, with 8 bases between. Written as DNA, the CDR3 is TGTGCCAGCAGCGTATATGGTGATAATGAAAAACTGTTTTTT. Translated: CASSVYGDNEKLFF.

The chain links TRBV10-3 to TRBJ2-3, with 8 bases that match TRBD2. This CDR3 spans 16 amino acids. The J segment lost 4 bases and the V segment lost 2 bases, leaving 8 bases of the junction unmatched. Germline V gene sequence: CDR1 ENHRY, CDR2 SYGVKD. The CDR3 loop is CAISEDVSGNADTQYF. CDR3 in DNA: TGTGCCATCAGTGAGGACGTTAGCGGGAACGCAGATACGCAGTATTTT.

The chain uses TRBV29-1 and TRBJ2-7; no clear D gene. Trimming pared 7 bases from V and 7 bases from J, leaving 17 bases between. The CDR3 is 12 amino acids. Germline V gene sequence: CDR1 SQVTM, CDR2 ANQGSEA. The CDR3: CSGDEADNEQYF. CDR3 nucleotide sequence: TGCAGCGGAGACGAAGCAGACAATGAGCAGTACTTC.

The rearrangement uses TRBV6-5 and TRBJ2-4, with D possibly matching TRBD2 (6 bases). The assigned J gene may be wrong: the sequence end matches TRBJ2-7 better. CDR1 MNHEY and CDR2 SVGAGI come from the germline V gene. The CDR3 contains 15 residues. The CDR3 sequence: CASSYSNSGPYEQYF. The CDR3 DNA sequence: TGTGCCAGCAGTTACTCGAATAGCGGTCCCTACGAGCAGTACTTC.

The chain carries TRBV10-3 and TRBJ1-5; D uncertain. The germline V gene has CDR1 ENHRY and CDR2 SYGVKD. V shed 4 bases and J shed 1 base, with 8 bases lying between them. The CDR3 loop spans 14 amino acids. CDR3 nucleotides: TGTGCCATCAGTGGTCAACAGAGCAATCAGCCCCAGCATTTT. The encoded protein is CAISGQQSNQPQHF.

CDR3 DNA sequence: TGCGCCGGCTATATCCCAGGCCCCAATTCTCCACAGGGTTGCACAGATACGCAGTATTTT. Translation gives CAGYIPGPNSPQGCTDTQYF. V is TRBV10-1 and J is TRBJ2-3, with TRBD1 as a possible D gene (6 bases). V lost 11 bases and J 1 base, leaving 34 bases between the germline ends. CDR1 is WNHNN and CDR2 is SYGVQD in the germline V gene (reference sequence). The CDR3 covers 20 residues.

This clonotype turned up a few times. This chain joins TRBV25-1 and TRBJ2-5; 11 bases are shared with TRBD2. CDR1 MGHDK and CDR2 SYGVNS come from the germline V gene. With V trimmed by 1 base and J by 6 bases, 10 bases remained unmatched. The CDR3 contains 17 residues. CDR3 region: CASSEWSSGRALKTQYF. DNA of the CDR3: TGTGCCAGCAGTGAATGGAGTAGCGGGAGGGCCTTGAAGACCCAGTACTTC.

This rearrangement joins TRBV18 to TRBJ2-7, with 10 bases fitting TRBD1. V trimming: 5 bases; J trimming: 4 bases; junction bases outside the gene matches: 8. The CDR3 runs to 15 residues. Germline V lookup: CDR1 KGHSH, CDR2 LQKENI. The CDR3 loop reads CASSNTRGQGYEQYF. The CDR3 DNA is TGTGCCAGCTCAAACACACGGGGACAGGGGTACGAGCAGTACTTC.

The genes are TRBV7-9 and TRBJ2-5; TRBD1 is a possible D gene (6 bases). CDR3 length equals 15 residues. The germline gives CDR1 SEHNR, CDR2 FQNEAQ (reference sequence). V dropped 5 bases and J dropped 2 bases, with 15 bases sitting between them. The CDR3 spells CASSPAQGMQETQYF. In DNA form, the CDR3 reads TGTGCCAGCAGCCCCGCCCAGGGGATGCAAGAGACCCAGTACTTC.

This clonotype was observed a few times. This chain links TRBV5-1 with TRBJ2-7; 8 nucleotides line up with TRBD2. The germline V gene encodes CDR1 SGHRS and CDR2 YFSETQ. The CDR3 totals 19 residues. The J segment lost 0 bases and the V segment lost 4 bases, leaving 18 bases of the junction unmatched. The CDR3 DNA is TGCGCCAGCAGCCCAGCCGGGACTAGGGCTATAAGGAGCTCCTACGAGCAGTACTTC. Translating gives CASSPAGTRAIRSSYEQYF.